This T cell receptor (beta chain) was found in a study of human T cells and chemical hapten exposure. Overall study findings and caveats: Versus controls, significantly more large CDR3 similarity clusters arose from expanded TCRs.

Time point given: pre-sensitization, week 0. Treatment defined: therapeutic diphenylcyclopropenone sensitization with weekly scalp DPC. V lost 4 bases to trimming and J lost 2 bases; unmatched junction nucleotides: 7. The CDR3 contains 14 residues. In germline, CDR1 is SQVTM, CDR2 ANQGSEA. Details on this clonotype: Its cognate antigen is unknown.

During construction of the library, unique molecular identifiers were attached to individual cDNA molecules for quantitative, reproducible TCR counting. Authors' analysis steps: Sample TCR totals centred on a median of around 100,000, ranging about 20,000 to 750,000. TCRdb itself ran the RACE reads through MiXCR, one entry per CDR3 protein. The V and J calls come from TCRdb's annotation, not from the publication. The repertoire has roughly 100,000 distinct CDR3 sequences, 10% to 13% of them found once; the top ten carry about 3.1%. The TCR sequence derives from a woman aged 55-69 years with alopecia areata. Some clones in this sample may be carry-over from other donors' samples. The sequencing here drew on whole blood, taken in connection with sensitization to the hapten diphenylcyclopropenone (DPC). The chain is built from TRBV29-1 and TRBJ2-7, with 8 bases fitting TRBD1. CDR3 nucleotides: TGCAGCGTTGTCCCGGACAGGGACCCCTACGAGCAGTACTTC. It specifies CSVVPDRDPYEQYF.